This T cell receptor (beta chain) was retrieved from a study of tumor and adjacent non-tumor tissue in lung cancer. Study-wide context: The cohort had around eleven adenocarcinoma, 2 squamous cell and 1 small cell patients. Study-wide points: TCR diversity was significantly greater in tumor than normal lung tissue.

The template was RNA from unsorted bulk tissue. The normal lung tissue was taken more than 3 cm from the tumor edge. The library came from three nested PCR rounds adapted from ARM-PCR protocols. MiXCR, run by TCRdb on the multiplex PCR reads, gives a single entry per CDR3 protein. The sample includes 47,000 or so distinct CDR3 sequences, around 64% of them seen just once. The germline V gene encodes CDR1 SGHAT and CDR2 FQNNGV. This CDR3 contains 13 residues. Note on this clonotype: Its target is unknown. A read error may produce the germline difference seen at one junction end.

The receptor was isolated from a woman in her 70s with non-small cell lung cancer. This chain joins TRBV11-2 and TRBJ2-5; a possible D gene is TRBD1 (6 bases). The specimen was distant non-tumor lung tissue. CDR3: CASSFASQGTQCF. The CDR3 DNA reads as TGTGCCAGCAGCTTCGCCAGCCAGGGGACCCAGTGTTTC.